The source of this T cell receptor (beta chain) is a study of T cell responses to AZD1222 COVID-19 vaccine. Trimming took 0 bases from V and 3 from J, leaving 10 bases between them. This CDR3 has 15 residues. Germline V gene sequence: CDR1 SGDLS, CDR2 YYNGEE. Libraries were prepared by immunoSEQ multiplex PCR; TCRdb keeps only in-frame clonotypes and omits some of them. In the table there are more than 150,000 clones, around 88% of which are singletons. The genes are TRBV9 and TRBJ1-3; D unresolved. The sequences come from peripheral blood, collected on day 0 of AZD1222 vaccination. The TCR originated in an adult in good health. CDR3 nucleotide sequence: TGTGCCAGCAGCGTAGATCCCAGCGGTGGAAACACCATATATTTT. Translating it yields CASSVDPSGGNTIYF. Filled out from reference TRBV9 and TRBJ1-3, the complete variable domain reads DSGVTQTPKHLITATGQRVTLRCSPRSGDLSVYWYQQSLDQGLQFLIQYYNGEERAKGNILERFSAQQFPDLHSELNLSSLELGDSALYFCASSVDPSGGNTIYFGEGSWLTVV.